This T cell receptor beta chain was profiled in a study of CD8+ T cells in alopecia areata. Per germline, CDR1 SQVTM and CDR2 ANQGSEA. Trimming shortened V by 4 bases and J by 2 bases, and 14 bases separated the two germline ends. The CDR3 has 14 residues. Treatment of the sample: oral pan-JAK inhibitor, 5-10 mg twice daily. TCR sequencing used cDNA made by reverse transcription of extracted RNA. Profiling relied on immunoSEQ multiplex PCR, and the TCRdb table lists in-frame clones only, not all of them. The data hold about 210,000 clones, with roughly three fifths observed a single time. This material consisted of CD4+ T cells sorted from blood, taken around week 46, from a patient treated with tofacitinib. The TCR comes from a human donor with alopecia areata. The J gene is TRBJ1-2, the V gene TRBV29-1; D gene ambiguous. The chain's CDR3 is CSVVRPVGNYGYTF. The CDR3 nucleotides read TGCAGCGTTGTCCGCCCTGTAGGGAACTATGGCTACACCTTC.